The 21 T cell receptor beta chains in this list originate from one sample, sequenced in a study of Graves' ophthalmopathy and Graves' hyperthyroidism. The study amplified TCR beta CDR3 regions using RNA transcripts. After a first-round RT-PCR with HTBI primers, a second-round multiplex PCR was run. TCRdb independently ran MiXCR on the multiplex PCR reads; one entry per CDR3 protein. Of more than 15,000 distinct CDR3 sequences listed, about 43% are singletons. Sequences were obtained from peripheral blood. The receptors originated from a woman between 40 and 50 years old with stable Graves' hyperthyroidism.

The V and J genes are TRBV19 and TRBJ1-2; D uncertain. Germline lookup yields CDR1 LNHDA and CDR2 SQIVND (reference sequence). Between the trimmed V and J ends, which lost 8 bases and 4 bases, there was a span of 23 bases. The CDR3 is 16 residues long. The CDR3 here is CASEAGWGQSSYGYTF. The CDR3 DNA is TGTGCCAGTGAGGCAGGATGGGGTCAATCAAGCTATGGCTACACCTTC. The variable domain in full, completed from reference TRBV19 and TRBJ1-2, reads DGGITQSPKYLFRKEGQNVTLSCEQNLNHDAMYWYRQDPGQGLRLIYYSQIVNDFQKGDIAEGYSVSREKKESFPLTVTSAQKNPTAFYLCASEAGWGQSSYGYTFGSGTRLTVV.

The chain carries TRBV7-9 and TRBJ1-1; D possibly corresponds to TRBD1 (6 bases). This CDR3 comprises 13 residues. V was trimmed by 4 bases and J by 1 base, leaving 7 bases between them. Germline V gene lookup returns CDR1 SEHNR and CDR2 FQNEAQ (reference sequence). The CDR3 region has the DNA TGTGCCAGCAGCTGGACAGAGAACACTGAAGCTTTCTTT. Amino acid sequence: CASSWTENTEAFF. The full variable domain, in which reference TRBV7-9 and TRBJ1-1 provide the parts outside the CDR3, is DTGVSQNPRHKITKRGQNVTFRCDPISEHNRLYWYRQTLGQGPEFLTYFQNEAQLEKSRLLSDRFSAERPKGSFSTLEIQRTEQGDSAMYLCASSWTENTEAFFGQGTRLTVV.

The chain couples TRBV20-1 to TRBJ1-2; the D is unclear. Germline V gene data show CDR1 as DFQATT and CDR2 as SNEGSKA (reference sequence). Trimming took 3 bases from V and 7 from J, leaving 15 bases between them. The CDR3 spans 13 residues. The CDR3: CSASIQVMSGYTF. The CDR3 DNA is TGCAGTGCTAGTATTCAGGTTATGAGTGGCTACACCTTC.

This clonotype was counted many times. This chain uses TRBV9 with TRBJ2-1; D is unresolved. Trimming removed 0 bases at V and 7 bases at J, with 8 bases between. This CDR3 comprises 13 residues. The V gene's germline CDR1 is SGDLS and CDR2 YYNGEE. The chain's CDR3 is CASSVEPSNEQFF. CDR3 in DNA: TGTGCCAGCAGCGTAGAGCCTTCTAATGAGCAGTTCTTC.

This clonotype was counted ten times or more. The chain couples TRBV6-5 to TRBJ1-3; 10 bases agree with TRBD1. CDR1 is MNHEY and CDR2 is SVGAGI in the germline V gene. Trimming removed 5 bases from V and 2 bases from J; junction bases left unmatched: 6. This CDR3 is 16 amino acids long. The CDR3 loop reads CASSRGTGAAGNTIYF. The CDR3 coding sequence is TGTGCCAGCAGTCGAGGGACAGGGGCGGCTGGAAACACCATATATTTT.

This clonotype was found many times. The rearrangement links TRBV19 to TRBJ1-5, with D unresolved. V was trimmed by 0 bases and J by 5 bases, leaving 11 bases between them. This CDR3 is built from 15 residues. Germline values: CDR1 LNHDA, CDR2 SQIVND (reference sequence). CDR3: CASSIEGKYHQPQHF. CDR3 DNA: TGTGCCAGTAGTATAGAAGGAAAGTACCATCAGCCCCAGCATTTT.

The genes are TRBV9 and TRBJ2-3; possibly TRBD2 for D (6 bases). V lost 4 bases and J lost 4, with 19 bases in between. CDR1 and CDR2 from the germline V gene are SGDLS and YYNGEE. The CDR3 contains 16 residues. The CDR3 coding sequence is TGTGCCAGCAGCACCACACTAGCATCTAGCCCAGATACGCAGTATTTT. The encoded protein is CASSTTLASSPDTQYF.

The rearrangement links TRBV29-1 to TRBJ1-2; D is undetermined. The CDR3 length is 11 residues. The germline V and J ends were trimmed by 4 bases and 2 bases, with 5 bases remaining between them. CDR1 SQVTM and CDR2 ANQGSEA come from the germline V gene. The CDR3 DNA reads TGCAGCGTTGGAGGGAACTATGGCTACACCTTC. This encodes CSVGGNYGYTF.

This clonotype occurred a few times. The genes are TRBV10-3 and TRBJ2-7, with D perhaps TRBD2 (5 bases). Between the trimmed V and J ends, which lost 3 bases and 1 base, there was a span of 10 bases. Germline CDR1 ENHRY, CDR2 SYGVKD. CDR3 length equals 14 residues. The CDR3 DNA follows: TGTGCCATCAGTGAACGGGAATGGTCCTACGAGCAGTACTTC. Residues: CAISEREWSYEQYF.

This clonotype was observed many times. This rearrangement joins TRBV6-6 to TRBJ2-3; D gene uncertain. V was cut by 6 bases and J by 1 base, with 8 bases left in between. The CDR3 loop spans 13 amino acids. In germline, CDR1 is MNHNY, CDR2 SVGAGI (reference sequence). CDR3 loop: CASRGKGTDTQYF. The DNA for the CDR3 is TGTGCCAGCAGAGGGAAGGGCACAGATACGCAGTATTTT.

This clonotype was observed a few times. The chain has TRBV7-6 and TRBJ2-3; D is undetermined. Germline assignment: CDR1 SGHVS and CDR2 FNYEAQ. The CDR3 runs 10 residues. The V gene lost 5 bases and the J gene lost 7 bases, with 4 bases spanning the gap. CDR3 in DNA: TGTGCCAGCAGCGATAATACGCAGTATTTT. This translates into CASSDNTQYF.

This clonotype was counted at least ten times. J is TRBJ1-5 and V is TRBV5-6; D not certain. The CDR3 sequence is 12 residues long. Trimming pared 0 bases from V and 3 bases from J, leaving 1 base between. The V gene's germline CDR1 is SGHDT and CDR2 YYEEEE. The CDR3 here is CASSLVNQPQHF. CDR3 coding DNA: TGTGCCAGCAGCTTGGTCAATCAGCCCCAGCATTTT. The variable domain in full, completed from reference TRBV5-6 and TRBJ1-5, reads DAGVTQSPTHLIKTRGQQVTLRCSPKSGHDTVSWYQQALGQGPQFIFQYYEEEERQRGNFPDRFSGHQFPNYSSELNVNALLLGDSALYLCASSLVNQPQHFGDGTRLSIL.

The V and J genes are TRBV10-3 and TRBJ2-1; 13 nucleotides align to TRBD2. Losses at the gene ends were 5 bases for V and 3 bases for J; bases not matched to a gene: 4. The germline V gene has CDR1 ENHRY and CDR2 SYGVKD. The CDR3 is made up of 16 amino acids. The CDR3 nucleotides read TGTGCCATCAGTCGGACTAGCGGGAGTCTCTACAATGAGCAGTTCTTC. As protein: CAISRTSGSLYNEQFF.

This chain uses TRBV10-2 with TRBJ1-4, with 8 positions matching TRBD1. The J segment lost 6 bases and the V segment lost 1 base, leaving 10 bases of the junction unmatched. The CDR3 spans 17 residues. Germline CDR1 is WSHSY and CDR2 is SAAADI. CDR3 region: CASSEWTGIGGDEKLFF. In nucleotides, the CDR3 is TGCGCCAGCAGTGAGTGGACAGGGATCGGTGGGGATGAAAAACTGTTTTTT.

The rearrangement links TRBV2 to TRBJ2-7, with D hard to call. The length of the CDR3 is 11 residues. Germline V gene sequence: CDR1 SNHLY, CDR2 FYNNEI. Deletions cut 3 bases from V and 8 bases from J, with 8 bases between. The CDR3 DNA reads as TGTGCCAGCAGTGAGTTGTATAAGCAGTACTTC. Protein product: CASSELYKQYF.

The chain recombines TRBV7-8 with TRBJ2-7; perhaps D is TRBD1 or TRBD2 (5 bases each). The CDR3 length is 15 residues. Trimming left V 5 bases short and J 0 bases short, with 14 bases between. Germline V CDR1 and CDR2: SGHVS, FQNEAQ. The CDR3 DNA follows: TGTGCCAGCAGCCCGTACGGGGCAGGCTCCTACGAGCAGTACTTC. It codes for CASSPYGAGSYEQYF. Using reference TRBV7-8 and TRBJ2-7 for the parts outside the CDR3, the full variable domain is GAGVSQSPRYKVAKRGQDVALRCDPISGHVSLFWYQQALGQGPEFLTYFQNEAQLDKSGLPSDRFFAERPEGSVSTLKIQRTQQEDSAVYLCASSPYGAGSYEQYFGPGTRLTVT.

In its sample, this clonotype is medium-sized. The rearrangement joins TRBV7-6 to TRBJ2-5; D might be TRBD1 (6 bases). CDR1 and CDR2 (germline): SGHVS, FNYEAQ. This CDR3 comprises 14 residues. The ends were cut back, 5 bases at V and 5 bases at J, with 15 bases in the middle. CDR3 sequence: CASSQPGQGETQYF. DNA of the CDR3: TGTGCCAGCAGCCAACCAGGGCAGGGGGAGACCCAGTACTTC.

This clonotype was counted between two and nine times. The chain is built from TRBV5-5 and TRBJ2-2, with 14 nucleotides matching TRBD2. V was clipped by 6 bases and J by 10 bases; unmatched bases: 5. In germline, CDR1 is SGHKS, CDR2 YYEKEE (reference sequence). The CDR3 loop spans 14 amino acids. DNA of the CDR3: TGTGCCAGCACCGGGACTAGCGGGAGTTTGGAGCTGTTTTTT. Translation gives CASTGTSGSLELFF.

This clonotype was seen a handful of times. The J gene is TRBJ1-4, the V gene TRBV7-2, with 10 bases identical to TRBD1. Germline assignment: CDR1 SGHTA and CDR2 FQGNSA. The ends lost 1 base at V and 7 bases at J; junction bases unmatched: 12. The CDR3 consists of 18 residues. CDR3 in DNA: TGTGCCAGCAGCTTAGTTGCGACAGGGGGCGGATTTGGTGAAAAACTGTTTTTT. It specifies CASSLVATGGGFGEKLFF.

The chain links TRBV6-1 to TRBJ2-1; TRBD1 agrees at 8 bases. Per germline, CDR1 MNHNS and CDR2 SASEGT. J was trimmed by 4 bases and V by 7 bases; bases with no gene match: 9. The CDR3 runs 15 residues. In DNA form, the CDR3 reads TGTGCCAGCAACCCCGGGACAGGTGAATACAATGAGCAGTTCTTC. This codes for CASNPGTGEYNEQFF.

J is TRBJ1-5 and V is TRBV19; 7 bases are a match to TRBD1. The V and J ends lost 4 bases and 8 bases, in that order; junction bases with no gene match: 5. Germline V gene lookup returns CDR1 LNHDA and CDR2 SQIVND (reference sequence). The length of the CDR3 is 13 residues. In nucleotides, the CDR3 is TGTGCCAGTAGTAGGGCAGGGGGTGAGCCCCAGCATTTT. Protein product: CASSRAGGEPQHF.